The table lists the clone carrying this T cell receptor (beta chain) with a few counts. Its target is unknown. TCRdb redid the calling of the RT-PCR reads with MiXCR, one entry per CDR3 protein. Of about 5,800 distinct CDR3 sequences listed, approximately 65% were seen once; the top ten hold 4%. Germline assignment: CDR1 LNHNV and CDR2 YYDKDF (reference sequence). The CDR3 spans 14 residues. Trimming took off 0 bases at V and 4 bases at J, with 7 bases between the two ends. The sample belongs to a study of yellow fever vaccine responses in identical twins. Study findings and constraints: Each twin's T cell response to the vaccine was reported to look partly convergent and partly personalized.

The specimen comprised T cells from blood (PBMCs), unsorted or a sorted subset (not recorded which), sampled before or after yellow fever vaccination (not recorded which). This sequence joins TRBV15 and TRBJ1-3; D gene unclear. The sequence derives from a woman between 18 and 30 years old who received the yellow fever vaccine. The CDR3 nucleotides read TGTGCCACCAGCAGAGACGTATACGGAAACACCATATATTTT. This translates into CATSRDVYGNTIYF.